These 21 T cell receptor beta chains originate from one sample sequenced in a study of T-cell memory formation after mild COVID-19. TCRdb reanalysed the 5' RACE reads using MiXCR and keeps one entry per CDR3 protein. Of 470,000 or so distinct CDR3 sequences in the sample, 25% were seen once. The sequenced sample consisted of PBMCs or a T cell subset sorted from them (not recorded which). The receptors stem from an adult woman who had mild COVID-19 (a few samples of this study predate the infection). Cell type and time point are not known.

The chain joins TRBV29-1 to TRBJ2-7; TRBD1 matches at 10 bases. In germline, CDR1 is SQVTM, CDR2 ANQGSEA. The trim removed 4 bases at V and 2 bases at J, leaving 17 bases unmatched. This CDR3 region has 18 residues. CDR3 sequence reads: CSVGGGQGIGSATYEQYF. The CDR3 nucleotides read TGCAGCGTTGGGGGGGGACAGGGGATTGGTTCGGCCACCTACGAGCAGTACTTC.

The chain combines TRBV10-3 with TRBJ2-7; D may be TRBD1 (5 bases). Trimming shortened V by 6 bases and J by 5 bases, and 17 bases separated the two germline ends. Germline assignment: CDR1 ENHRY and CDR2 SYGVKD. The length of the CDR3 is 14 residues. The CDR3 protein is CAIRSSSGHHEQYF. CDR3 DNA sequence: TGTGCCATCAGATCCTCCTCAGGGCATCACGAGCAGTACTTC.

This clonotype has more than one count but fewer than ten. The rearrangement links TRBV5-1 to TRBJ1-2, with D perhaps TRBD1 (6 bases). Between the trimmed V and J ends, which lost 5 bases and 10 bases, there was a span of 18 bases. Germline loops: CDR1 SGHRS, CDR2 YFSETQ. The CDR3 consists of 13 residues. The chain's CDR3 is CASSRGTGSHYTF. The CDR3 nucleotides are TGCGCCAGCAGTAGGGGGACCGGCTCCCACTACACCTTC.

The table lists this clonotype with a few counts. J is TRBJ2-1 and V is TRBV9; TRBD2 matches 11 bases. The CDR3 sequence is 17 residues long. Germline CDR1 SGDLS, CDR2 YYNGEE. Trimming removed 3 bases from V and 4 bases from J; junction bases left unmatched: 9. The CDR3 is CASSASGGPSGYNEQFF. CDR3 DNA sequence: TGTGCCAGCAGCGCTAGCGGGGGGCCCTCCGGGTACAATGAGCAGTTCTTC.

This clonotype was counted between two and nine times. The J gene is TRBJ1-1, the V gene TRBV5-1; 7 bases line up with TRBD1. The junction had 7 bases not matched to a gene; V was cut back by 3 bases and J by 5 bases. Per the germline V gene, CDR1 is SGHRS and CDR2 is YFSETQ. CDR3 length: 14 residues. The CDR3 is CASSSQGGGTEAFF. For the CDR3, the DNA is TGCGCCAGCAGCTCCCAGGGGGGCGGTACTGAAGCTTTCTTT.

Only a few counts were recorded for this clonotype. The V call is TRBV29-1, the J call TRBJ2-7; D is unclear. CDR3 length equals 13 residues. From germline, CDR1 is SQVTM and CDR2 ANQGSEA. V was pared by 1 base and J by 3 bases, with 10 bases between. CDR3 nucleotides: TGCAGCGTTGAAGTCCCAGGATACTACGAGCAGTACTTC. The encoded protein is CSVEVPGYYEQYF.

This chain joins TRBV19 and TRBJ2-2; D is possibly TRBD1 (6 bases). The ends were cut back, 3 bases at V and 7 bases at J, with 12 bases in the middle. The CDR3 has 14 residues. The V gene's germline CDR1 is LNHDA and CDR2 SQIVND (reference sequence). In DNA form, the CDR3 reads TGTGCCAGTAGTATTGGGGGCTTGTACGGGGAGCTGTTTTTT. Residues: CASSIGGLYGELFF.

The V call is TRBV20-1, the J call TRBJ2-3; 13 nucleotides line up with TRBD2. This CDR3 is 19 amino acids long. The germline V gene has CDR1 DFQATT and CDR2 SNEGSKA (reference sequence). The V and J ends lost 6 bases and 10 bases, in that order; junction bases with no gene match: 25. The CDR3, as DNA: TGCAGTGCAGCCCCCCCGGGACTAGCGGGGTGGGCCCGTGCGGGGGCGCAGTATTTT. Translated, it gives CSAAPPGLAGWARAGAQYF.

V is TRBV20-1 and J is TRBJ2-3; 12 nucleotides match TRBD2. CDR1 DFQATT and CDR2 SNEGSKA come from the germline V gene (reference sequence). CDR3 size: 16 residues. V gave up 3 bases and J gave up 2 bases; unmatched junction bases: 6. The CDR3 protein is CSASQWTSGTTDTQYF. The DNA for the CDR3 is TGCAGTGCTAGCCAATGGACTAGCGGGACCACAGATACGCAGTATTTT.

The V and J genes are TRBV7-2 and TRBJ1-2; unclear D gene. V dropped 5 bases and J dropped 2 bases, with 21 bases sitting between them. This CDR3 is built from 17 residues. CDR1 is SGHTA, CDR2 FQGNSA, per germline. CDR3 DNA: TGTGCCAGCAGCCCATACGACGGGTTACTCAGAAACTATGGCTACACCTTC. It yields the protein CASSPYDGLLRNYGYTF.

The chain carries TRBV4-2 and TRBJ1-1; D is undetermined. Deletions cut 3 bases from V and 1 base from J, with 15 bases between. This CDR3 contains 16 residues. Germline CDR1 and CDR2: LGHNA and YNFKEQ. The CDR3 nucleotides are TGTGCCAGCAGCCAGAATCGTAACCGGGAGAACACTGAAGCTTTCTTT. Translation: CASSQNRNRENTEAFF.

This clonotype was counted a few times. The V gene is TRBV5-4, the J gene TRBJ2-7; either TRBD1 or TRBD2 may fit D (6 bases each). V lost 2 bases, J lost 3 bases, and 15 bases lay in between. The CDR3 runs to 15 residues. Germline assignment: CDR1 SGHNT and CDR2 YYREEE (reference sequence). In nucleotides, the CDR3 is TGTGCCAGCAGCTTAGGGGGGTCCCTTCTCTACGAGCAGTACTTC. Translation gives CASSLGGSLLYEQYF.

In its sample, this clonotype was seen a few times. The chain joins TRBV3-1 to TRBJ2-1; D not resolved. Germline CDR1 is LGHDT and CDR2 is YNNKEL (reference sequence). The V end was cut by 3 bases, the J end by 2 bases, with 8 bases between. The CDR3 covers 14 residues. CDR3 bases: TGTGCCAGCAGCCAGGGAAGGGCCTACAATGAGCAGTTCTTC. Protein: CASSQGRAYNEQFF.

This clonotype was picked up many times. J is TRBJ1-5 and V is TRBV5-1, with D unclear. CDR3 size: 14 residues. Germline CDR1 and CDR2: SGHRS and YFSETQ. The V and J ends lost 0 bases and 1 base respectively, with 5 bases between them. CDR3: CASSLEGSNQPQHF. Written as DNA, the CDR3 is TGCGCCAGCAGCTTGGAAGGGAGCAATCAGCCCCAGCATTTT.

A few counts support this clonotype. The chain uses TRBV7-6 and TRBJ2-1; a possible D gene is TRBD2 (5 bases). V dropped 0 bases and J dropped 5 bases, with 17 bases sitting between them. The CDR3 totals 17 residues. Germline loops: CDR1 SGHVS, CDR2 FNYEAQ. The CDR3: CASSLAWGDLVDNEQFF. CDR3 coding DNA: TGTGCCAGCAGCTTAGCATGGGGAGATCTCGTCGACAATGAGCAGTTCTTC.

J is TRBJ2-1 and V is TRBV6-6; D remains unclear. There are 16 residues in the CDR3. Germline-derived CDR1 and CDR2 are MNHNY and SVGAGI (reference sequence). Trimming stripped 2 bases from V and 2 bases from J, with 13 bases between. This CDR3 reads CASSYRPAGPYNEQFF. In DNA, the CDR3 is TGTGCCAGCAGTTACCGCCCCGCAGGTCCCTACAATGAGCAGTTCTTC.

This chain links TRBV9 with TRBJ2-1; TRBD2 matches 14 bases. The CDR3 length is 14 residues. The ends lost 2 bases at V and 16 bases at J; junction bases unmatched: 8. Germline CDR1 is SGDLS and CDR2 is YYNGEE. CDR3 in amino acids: CASSVGLAGGSVFF. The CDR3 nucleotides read TGTGCCAGCAGCGTCGGACTAGCGGGAGGTTCGGTTTTCTTC.

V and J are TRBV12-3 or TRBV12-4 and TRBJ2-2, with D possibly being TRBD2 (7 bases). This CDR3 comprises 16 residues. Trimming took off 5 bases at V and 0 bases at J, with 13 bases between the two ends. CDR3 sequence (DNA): TGTGCCAGCAGTCCGCGGGGGCCCCCGAACACCGGGGAGCTGTTTTTT. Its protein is CASSPRGPPNTGELFF.

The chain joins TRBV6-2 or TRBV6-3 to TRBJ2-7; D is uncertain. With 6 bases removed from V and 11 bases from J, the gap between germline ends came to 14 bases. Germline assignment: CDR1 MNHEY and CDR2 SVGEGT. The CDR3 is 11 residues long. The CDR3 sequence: CASRHPSPEYF. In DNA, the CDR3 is TGTGCCAGCAGACACCCATCCCCTGAGTACTTC.

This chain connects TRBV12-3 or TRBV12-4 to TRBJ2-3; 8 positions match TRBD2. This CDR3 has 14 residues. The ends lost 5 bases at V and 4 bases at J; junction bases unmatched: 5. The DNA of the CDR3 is TGTGCCAGCAGTCTCGGGACTAGATCAGATACGCAGTATTTT. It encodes CASSLGTRSDTQYF.

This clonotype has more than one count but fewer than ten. Written as DNA, the CDR3 is TGCAGTGCTCCCCCGTCCGGGCTAGGGCCCTACGAGCAGTACTTC. Translation: CSAPPSGLGPYEQYF. The chain couples TRBV20-1 to TRBJ2-7; no definite D call. From germline, CDR1 is DFQATT and CDR2 SNEGSKA (reference sequence). CDR3 length equals 15 residues. The germline V and J ends were trimmed by 5 bases and 2 bases, with 19 bases remaining between them.